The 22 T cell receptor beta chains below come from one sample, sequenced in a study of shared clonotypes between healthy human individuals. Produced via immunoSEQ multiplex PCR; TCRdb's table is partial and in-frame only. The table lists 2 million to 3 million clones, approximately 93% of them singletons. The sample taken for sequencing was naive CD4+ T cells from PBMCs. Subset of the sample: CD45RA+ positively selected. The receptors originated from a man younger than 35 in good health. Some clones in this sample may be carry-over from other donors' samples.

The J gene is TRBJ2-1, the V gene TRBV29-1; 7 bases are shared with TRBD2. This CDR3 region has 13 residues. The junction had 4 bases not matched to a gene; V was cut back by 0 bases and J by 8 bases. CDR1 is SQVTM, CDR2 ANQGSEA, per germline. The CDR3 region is CSVEEGGADEQFF. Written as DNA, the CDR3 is TGCAGCGTTGAAGAGGGAGGGGCTGATGAGCAGTTCTTC.

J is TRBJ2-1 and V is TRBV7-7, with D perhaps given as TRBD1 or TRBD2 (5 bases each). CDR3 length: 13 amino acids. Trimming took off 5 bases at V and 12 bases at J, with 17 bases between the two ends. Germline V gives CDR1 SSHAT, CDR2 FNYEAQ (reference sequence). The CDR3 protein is CASSPGPDMGQFF. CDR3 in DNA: TGTGCCAGCAGCCCGGGGCCGGACATGGGGCAGTTCTTC.

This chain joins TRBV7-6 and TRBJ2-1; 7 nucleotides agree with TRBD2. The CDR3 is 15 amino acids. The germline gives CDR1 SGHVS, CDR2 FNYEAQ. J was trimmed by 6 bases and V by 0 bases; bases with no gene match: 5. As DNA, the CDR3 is TGTGCCAGCAGCTTAGCTCCTAGCGGCCCCAATGAGCAGTTCTTC. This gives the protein CASSLAPSGPNEQFF.

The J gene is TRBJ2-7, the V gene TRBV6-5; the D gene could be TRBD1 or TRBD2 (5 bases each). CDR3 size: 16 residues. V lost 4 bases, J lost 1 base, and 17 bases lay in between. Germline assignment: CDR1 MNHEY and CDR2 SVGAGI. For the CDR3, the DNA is TGTGCCAGCAGTTTTGCCGAAGTGGGACGGTCCTACGAGCAGTACTTC. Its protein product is CASSFAEVGRSYEQYF.

CDR3 in amino acids: CASTLGEKLFF. In nucleotides, the CDR3 is TGTGCCAGCACCCTCGGGGAAAAACTGTTTTTT. The chain joins TRBV28 to TRBJ1-4; D not resolved. The length of the CDR3 is 11 residues. Germline values: CDR1 MDHEN, CDR2 SYDVKM. The germline V and J ends were trimmed by 7 bases and 8 bases, with 8 bases remaining between them.

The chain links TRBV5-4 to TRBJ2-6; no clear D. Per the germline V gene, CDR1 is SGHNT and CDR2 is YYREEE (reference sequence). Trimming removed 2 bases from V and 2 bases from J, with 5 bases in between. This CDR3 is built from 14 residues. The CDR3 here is CASSLTAGANVLTF. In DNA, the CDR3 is TGTGCCAGCAGCTTAACAGCTGGGGCCAACGTCCTGACTTTC.

The CDR3 DNA sequence: TGTGCCAGCTCACTCACCATTCCCAACAGGGGGAACACTGAAGCTTTCTTT. Translating gives CASSLTIPNRGNTEAFF. The V call is TRBV18, the J call TRBJ1-1; TRBD1 matches 7 bases. V lost 4 bases to trimming and J lost 1 base; unmatched junction nucleotides: 12. Germline V gene data show CDR1 as KGHSH and CDR2 as LQKENI. The length of the CDR3 is 17 residues. The full variable domain, with the rest looked up from reference TRBV18 and TRBJ1-1, is NAGVMQNPRHLVRRRGQEARLRCSPMKGHSHVYWYRQLPEEGLKFMVYLQKENIIDESGMPKERFSAEFPKEGPSILRIQQVVRGDSAAYFCASSLTIPNRGNTEAFFGQGTRLTVV.

The CDR3 DNA follows: TGCGCCAGCAGCCAAGTAGCGGGAGGACGCACAGATACGCAGTATTTT. Translating it yields CASSQVAGGRTDTQYF. The chain carries TRBV4-3 and TRBJ2-3, with TRBD2 matching 10 bases. CDR1 LGHNA and CDR2 YSLEER come from the germline V gene. With 1 base clipped from V and 1 base from J, the junction kept 2 bases outside the gene matches. CDR3 size: 16 residues.

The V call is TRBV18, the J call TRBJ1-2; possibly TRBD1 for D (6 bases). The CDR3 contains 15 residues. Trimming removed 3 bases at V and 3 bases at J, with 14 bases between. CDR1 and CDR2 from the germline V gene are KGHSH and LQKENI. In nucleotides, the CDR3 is TGTGCCAGCTCACCCCTACAGGGTGTGGACTATGGCTACACCTTC. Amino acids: CASSPLQGVDYGYTF.

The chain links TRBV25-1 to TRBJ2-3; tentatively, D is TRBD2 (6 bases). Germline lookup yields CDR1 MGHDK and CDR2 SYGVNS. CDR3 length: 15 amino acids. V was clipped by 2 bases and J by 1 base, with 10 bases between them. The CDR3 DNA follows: TGTGCCAGCAGTGAACGGCCGGGAGGCACAGATACGCAGTATTTT. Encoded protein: CASSERPGGTDTQYF.

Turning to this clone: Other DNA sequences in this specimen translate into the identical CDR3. CDR3 in amino acids: CASSLGTSGSQETQYF. For the CDR3, the DNA is TGCGCCAGCAGCCTCGGGACTAGCGGGAGCCAAGAGACCCAGTACTTC. V usage is TRBV5-1 and J usage is TRBJ2-5; TRBD2 aligns across 14 bases. Germline V CDR1 and CDR2: SGHRS, YFSETQ. The trim removed 4 bases at V and 1 base at J, leaving 3 bases unmatched. The CDR3 loop spans 16 amino acids.

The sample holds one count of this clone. The CDR3 sequence is CASSPGLGSYNEQFF. In nucleotides, the CDR3 is TGTGCCAGCAGCCCCGGACTGGGCTCCTACAATGAGCAGTTCTTC. The chain uses TRBV11-2 and TRBJ2-1; weak D call: TRBD2 (5 bases). CDR3 length: 15 residues. Trimming removed 5 bases from V and 0 bases from J, with 11 bases in between. CDR1 is SGHAT, CDR2 FQNNGV, per germline.

The CDR3 loop is CASSFDRGNQPQHF. DNA of the CDR3: TGTGCCAGCAGCTTCGACAGGGGAAATCAGCCCCAGCATTTT. The V gene is TRBV11-2, the J gene TRBJ1-5; 8 bases match TRBD1. The CDR3 sequence is 14 residues long. Per germline, CDR1 SGHAT and CDR2 FQNNGV. Trimming cost V 3 bases and J 4 bases; bases outside gene matches: 2.

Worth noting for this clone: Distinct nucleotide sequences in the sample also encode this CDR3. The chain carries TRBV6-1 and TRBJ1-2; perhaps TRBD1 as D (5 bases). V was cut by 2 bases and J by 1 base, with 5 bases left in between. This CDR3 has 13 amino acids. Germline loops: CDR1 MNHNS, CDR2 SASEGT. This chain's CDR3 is CASSERGNYGYTF. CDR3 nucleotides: TGTGCCAGCAGTGAAAGGGGTAACTATGGCTACACCTTC.

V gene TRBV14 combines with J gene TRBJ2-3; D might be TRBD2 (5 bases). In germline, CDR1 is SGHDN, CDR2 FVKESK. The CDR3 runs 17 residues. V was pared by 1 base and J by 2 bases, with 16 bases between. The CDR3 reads CASSQGMAGGITDTQYF. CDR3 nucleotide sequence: TGTGCCAGCAGCCAAGGAATGGCGGGCGGAATCACAGATACGCAGTATTTT. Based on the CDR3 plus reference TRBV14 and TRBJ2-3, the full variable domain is EAGVTQFPSHSVIEKGQTVTLRCDPISGHDNLYWYRRVMGKEIKFLLHFVKESKQDESGMPNNRFLAERTGGTYSTLKVQPAELEDSGVYFCASSQGMAGGITDTQYFGPGTRLTVL.

CDR3 protein: CASSEPGREDEQYF. Written as DNA, the CDR3 is TGTGCCAGCTCAGAACCGGGCCGGGAGGACGAGCAGTACTTC. The V call is TRBV18, the J call TRBJ2-7; TRBD2 aligns across 7 bases. V shed 5 bases, J shed 5 bases, and the junction held 9 bases outside the gene matches. Germline V lookup: CDR1 KGHSH, CDR2 LQKENI. The CDR3 loop spans 14 amino acids.

The CDR3 reads CASSLRRGVVPETQYF. The CDR3, as DNA: TGCGCCAGCAGCTTGCGGAGAGGGGTGGTTCCGGAGACCCAGTACTTC. The chain uses TRBV5-1 and TRBJ2-5, with D perhaps matching TRBD1 or TRBD2 (5 bases each). Per the germline V gene, CDR1 is SGHRS and CDR2 is YFSETQ. This CDR3 region has 16 residues. V gave up 1 base and J gave up 5 bases, with 18 bases separating them.

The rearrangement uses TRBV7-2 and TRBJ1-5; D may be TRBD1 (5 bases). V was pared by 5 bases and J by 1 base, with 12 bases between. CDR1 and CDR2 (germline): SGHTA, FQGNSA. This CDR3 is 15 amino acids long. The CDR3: CASSRFWDSNQPQHF. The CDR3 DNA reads TGTGCCAGCAGCCGGTTCTGGGACAGCAATCAGCCCCAGCATTTT.

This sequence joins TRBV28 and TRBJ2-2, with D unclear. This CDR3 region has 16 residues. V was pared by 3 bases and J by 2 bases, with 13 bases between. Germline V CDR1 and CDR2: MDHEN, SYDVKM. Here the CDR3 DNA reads TGTGCCAGCAGTTTTTTCTGGCGTCTCAACACCGGGGAGCTGTTTTTT. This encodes CASSFFWRLNTGELFF.

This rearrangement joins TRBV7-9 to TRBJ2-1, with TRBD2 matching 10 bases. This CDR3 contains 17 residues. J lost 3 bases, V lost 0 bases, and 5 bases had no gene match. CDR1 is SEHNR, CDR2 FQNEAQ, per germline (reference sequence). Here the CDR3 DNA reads TGTGCCAGCAGCTTAGCCGTACTAGCGGGAAACTACAATGAGCAGTTCTTC. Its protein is CASSLAVLAGNYNEQFF.

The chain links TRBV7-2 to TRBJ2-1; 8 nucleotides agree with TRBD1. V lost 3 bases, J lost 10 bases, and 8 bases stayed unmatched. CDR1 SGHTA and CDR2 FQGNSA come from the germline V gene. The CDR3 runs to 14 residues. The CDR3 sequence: CASSLYTGGTEQFF. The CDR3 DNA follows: TGTGCCAGCAGCTTGTATACAGGGGGGACCGAGCAGTTCTTC.

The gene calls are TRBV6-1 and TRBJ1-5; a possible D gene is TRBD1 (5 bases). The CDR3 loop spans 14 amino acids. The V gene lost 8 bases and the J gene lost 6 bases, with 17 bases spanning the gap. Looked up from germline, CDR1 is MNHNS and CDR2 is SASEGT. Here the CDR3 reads CASGLGPTGQPQHF. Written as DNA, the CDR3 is TGTGCCAGCGGCTTGGGACCCACGGGTCAGCCCCAGCATTTT.